These 2 T cell receptor beta chains came from one sample sequenced in a study of regulatory T cells in long-lasting Graves disease. This sample's time point: newly diagnosed GD, antithyroid drugs for less than 3 months. PBMC-derived RNA was used for the TCR library. Combining iRepertoire HTBI primers with Arm-PCR of CDR3 regions, the authors built TCR beta libraries. Each CDR3 protein gets one entry after TCRdb re-called the multiplex PCR reads with MiXCR. The profile shows 300,000 to 400,000 distinct CDR3 sequences, around 17% of them singletons. This same sample was also taken into another study, of T cells in Graves' hyperthyroidism and ophthalmopathy.

Sequences were derived from peripheral blood mononuclear cells (PBMCs), sampled at new diagnosis, from a patient treated with antithyroid drugs. The receptors come from a man in his forties with Graves disease.

This clonotype was found a few times. The chain employs TRBV4-2 and TRBJ2-5; D might be TRBD2 (6 bases). Between the trimmed V and J ends, which lost 1 base and 0 bases, there was a span of 9 bases. Germline V gives CDR1 LGHNA, CDR2 YNFKEQ. The CDR3 sequence is 15 residues long. Here the CDR3 reads CASSQAEGNQETQYF. CDR3 in DNA: TGTGCCAGCAGCCAAGCGGAGGGTAACCAAGAGACCCAGTACTTC.

This clonotype was detected ten times or more. V usage is TRBV11-2 and J usage is TRBJ2-7, with D hard to call. Trimming took 0 bases from V and 0 from J, leaving 9 bases between them. Germline-derived CDR1 and CDR2 are SGHAT and FQNNGV. The CDR3 covers 15 residues. This chain's CDR3 is CASSLEGSSSYEQYF. The CDR3 bases are TGTGCCAGCAGCTTAGAAGGGTCCTCCTCCTACGAGCAGTACTTC.